The 3 T cell receptor beta chains listed next were all sequenced from one sample in a study of cytomegalovirus exposure and HLA in healthy donors. Data came from immunoSEQ multiplex PCR; TCRdb stores just in-frame clones and leaves some out. The sample records around 140,000 clones, about 95% being singletons. Sequencing was done on a sample of PBMCs. These receptors all stem from a man aged 18 to 30 in good health and CMV-seropositive.

This rearrangement joins TRBV6-5 to TRBJ2-7; D perhaps matches TRBD2 (7 bases). The V end was cut by 4 bases, the J end by 3 bases, with 13 bases between. This CDR3 spans 14 amino acids. Germline V gives CDR1 MNHEY, CDR2 SVGAGI. The CDR3 sequence: CASSLGGVGYEQYF. The CDR3 region has the DNA TGTGCCAGCAGTTTAGGGGGGGTAGGCTACGAGCAGTACTTC.

CDR3 sequence: CASSLGGTNTEAFF. CDR3 nucleotide sequence: TGTGCCAGCAGCTTAGGAGGGACAAACACTGAAGCTTTCTTT. V and J are TRBV11-1 and TRBJ1-1; possibly TRBD1 for D (6 bases). The ends were cut back, 1 base at V and 2 bases at J, with 8 bases in the middle. CDR1 is SGHAT and CDR2 is FQDESV in the germline V gene (reference sequence). The CDR3 length is 14 residues.

This clone has more than one count but fewer than ten. The rearrangement links TRBV2 to TRBJ1-5; D perhaps matches TRBD1 (6 bases). In germline, CDR1 is SNHLY, CDR2 FYNNEI. CDR3 size: 14 residues. Trimming pared 8 bases from V and 3 bases from J, leaving 14 bases between. The CDR3 DNA reads TGTGCCAGCGGGACACAGGGTGCCAATCAGCCCCAGCATTTT. Translating gives CASGTQGANQPQHF. Together with reference TRBV2 and TRBJ1-5, the CDR3 gives the full variable domain: EPEVTQTPSHQVTQMGQEVILRCVPISNHLYFYWYRQILGQKVEFLVSFYNNEISEKSEIFDDQFSVERPDGSNFTLKIRSTKLEDSAMYFCASGTQGANQPQHFGDGTRLSIL.